The entry below gives a single T cell receptor beta chain sequence along with its context. Its specificity is unknown. RNA in amounts of roughly 0.5 to 1 ug was reverse transcribed with random hexamers. TCRdb passed the immunoSEQ multiplex PCR reads through MiXCR, listing each CDR3 protein once. The sample holds 150,000 or so distinct CDR3 sequences, about 96% seen once. This CDR3 has 15 residues. Trimming cost V 6 bases and J 6 bases; bases outside gene matches: 8. From germline, CDR1 is MDHEN and CDR2 SYDVKM. This specimen comes from a study of CD8 T cells in Susac syndrome. General study points: CD4+ T cell repertoires in Susac syndrome lacked clonal expansion.

This TCR was sampled from a human donor with Susac syndrome. V usage is TRBV28 and J usage is TRBJ2-1, with TRBD1 identical over 10 bases. What was sequenced was CD4+ T cells from PBMCs. In DNA, the CDR3 is TGTGCCAGCAGACGTGGACAGGGGGGTTTCAATGAGCAGTTCTTC. Protein product: CASRRGQGGFNEQFF. The full variable domain, completed using reference TRBV28 and TRBJ2-1, is DVKVTQSSRYLVKRTGEKVFLECVQDMDHENMFWYRQDPGLGLRLIYFSYDVKMKEKGDIPEGYSVSREKKERFSLILESASTNQTSMYLCASRRGQGGFNEQFFGPGTRLTVL.